A single sample gave rise to the 16 T cell receptor beta chains below, sequenced in a study of cytotoxic CD8 clonotypes in ibrutinib-treated CLL. Generated by immunoSEQ multiplex PCR, the TCRdb table keeps only in-frame clones and is missing some. The table includes roughly 42,000 clones, 65% detected once. This specimen consisted of PBMCs, obtained after 24 months of ibrutinib treatment. The receptor source for this set is a human donor with chronic lymphocytic leukemia.

This clone has more than one count but fewer than ten. The chain employs TRBV5-4 and TRBJ2-1; D is undetermined. The length of the CDR3 is 13 residues. Germline V gene data show CDR1 as SGHNT and CDR2 as YYREEE (reference sequence). The germline V and J ends were trimmed by 2 bases and 3 bases, with 6 bases remaining between them. The CDR3 nucleotides are TGTGCCAGCAGCTTAGACAACTACAATGAGCAGTTCTTC. Translation gives CASSLDNYNEQFF.

CDR3 in amino acids: CASTPGQPKEQYF. The CDR3 DNA follows: TGTGCCAGCACCCCGGGACAGCCCAAAGAGCAGTACTTC. The rearrangement joins TRBV9 to TRBJ2-7; 7 bases are shared with TRBD1. Germline V gene lookup returns CDR1 SGDLS and CDR2 YYNGEE. Trimming at V came to 6 bases and at J to 7 bases, leaving 10 bases not matched to a gene. The CDR3 totals 13 residues.

CDR3 sequence reads: CASSKLTSSYNSPLHF. For the CDR3, the DNA is TGTGCCAGCAGCAAATTGACCAGCTCCTATAATTCACCCCTCCACTTT. This chain connects TRBV5-4 to TRBJ1-6; D remains unclear. CDR3 length equals 16 residues. The V end was cut by 4 bases, the J end by 0 bases, with 11 bases between. CDR1 and CDR2 from the germline V gene are SGHNT and YYREEE (reference sequence). Based on the CDR3 plus reference TRBV5-4 and TRBJ1-6, the full variable domain is ETGVTQSPTHLIKTRGQQVTLRCSSQSGHNTVSWYQQALGQGPQFIFQYYREEENGRGNFPPRFSGLQFPNYSSELNVNALELDDSALYLCASSKLTSSYNSPLHFGNGTRLTVT.

The gene calls are TRBV30 and TRBJ2-7; TRBD1 might be the D (6 bases). The ends were cut back, 0 bases at V and 5 bases at J, with 11 bases in the middle. The germline CDR1 and CDR2 sequences are GTSNPN and SVGIG (reference sequence). This CDR3 region has 13 residues. CDR3 region: CAWSVQGTHEQYF. DNA of the CDR3: TGTGCCTGGAGTGTACAGGGTACCCACGAGCAGTACTTC.

The chain carries TRBV2 and TRBJ2-7; no clear D. From germline, CDR1 is SNHLY and CDR2 FYNNEI. Trimming removed 2 bases at V and 0 bases at J, with 14 bases between. The CDR3 contains 16 residues. The chain's CDR3 is CASSERKTLHSYEQYF. CDR3 nucleotide sequence: TGTGCCAGCAGTGAAAGGAAGACCCTCCACTCCTACGAGCAGTACTTC.

The J gene is TRBJ1-2, the V gene TRBV29-1, with D hard to call. The ends were cut back, 4 bases at V and 6 bases at J, with 9 bases in the middle. Germline loops: CDR1 SQVTM, CDR2 ANQGSEA. The CDR3 consists of 11 residues. CDR3 protein: CSVGAGDGYTF. The CDR3 DNA is TGCAGCGTTGGTGCGGGAGATGGCTACACCTTC.

This clone was recorded a few times. This chain links TRBV12-2 with TRBJ2-7; TRBD2 was called by the table and not checked on the DNA. TRBV12-2 is described as a pseudogene. The CDR3 totals 18 residues. The CDR3 DNA is TGTGCAAGTCGCTTAGGCGGGCTAGCGGGAGGGCCCTCGGACGAGCAGTACTTC. Translating gives CASRLGGLAGGPSDEQYF.

The chain links TRBV13 to TRBJ1-1; D unclear. V was cut by 5 bases and J by 8 bases, with 15 bases left in between. Germline V gene data show CDR1 as PRHDT and CDR2 as FYEKMQ (reference sequence). The CDR3 runs to 13 residues. The CDR3 loop reads CASSHAGVREAFF. For the CDR3, the DNA is TGTGCCAGCAGCCATGCTGGGGTAAGGGAAGCTTTCTTT.

The chain has TRBV6-1 and TRBJ2-1; possible D gene TRBD2, 5 bases. This CDR3 has 15 amino acids. The germline gives CDR1 MNHNS, CDR2 SASEGT. V lost 6 bases, J lost 4 bases, and 16 bases lay in between. DNA of the CDR3: TGTGCCAGCAGCATGACTACTCCAGGATACAATGAGCAGTTCTTC. Translating it yields CASSMTTPGYNEQFF.

The J gene is TRBJ1-2, the V gene TRBV5-1; a weak D match, TRBD1 (6 bases). Deletions cut 6 bases from V and 5 bases from J, with 14 bases between. The length of the CDR3 is 13 residues. The germline gives CDR1 SGHRS, CDR2 YFSETQ. CDR3 in amino acids: CASTGTPPYGYTF. Written as DNA, the CDR3 is TGCGCCAGCACCGGGACACCCCCTTATGGCTACACCTTC.

V is TRBV6-5 and J is TRBJ1-1; D not certain. CDR3 length: 11 amino acids. The germline V gene encodes CDR1 MNHEY and CDR2 SVGAGI. The V end was cut by 9 bases, the J end by 8 bases, with 13 bases between. In DNA form, the CDR3 reads TGTGCCAGTCGACTTAAAGGGGAAGCTTTCTTT. Its protein is CASRLKGEAFF.

DNA for the CDR3: TGTGCCAGCAGTCGCAGGCCAGAAGGGCCCCAGCATTTT. This encodes CASSRRPEGPQHF. This sequence joins TRBV2 and TRBJ1-5, with D hard to call. The CDR3 extends over 13 amino acids. CDR1 is SNHLY, CDR2 FYNNEI, per germline. V lost 5 bases and J 9 bases, leaving 14 bases between the germline ends. The entire variable domain, with the rest obtained from reference TRBV2 and TRBJ1-5, is as follows: EPEVTQTPSHQVTQMGQEVILRCVPISNHLYFYWYRQILGQKVEFLVSFYNNEISEKSEIFDDQFSVERPDGSNFTLKIRSTKLEDSAMYFCASSRRPEGPQHFGDGTRLSIL.

The chain carries TRBV11-2 and TRBJ2-1, with 12 bases fitting TRBD2. V lost 4 bases to trimming and J lost 3 bases; unmatched junction nucleotides: 4. The CDR3 has 16 residues. CDR1 SGHAT and CDR2 FQNNGV come from the germline V gene. The CDR3 protein is CASSSTGLAGYNEQFF. In DNA form, the CDR3 reads TGTGCCAGCAGCTCCACGGGACTAGCGGGCTACAATGAGCAGTTCTTC.

This clone was counted once. V and J are TRBV10-1 and TRBJ1-1, with a weak D call TRBD1 (5 bases). The V end was cut by 6 bases, the J end by 10 bases, with 18 bases between. Germline CDR1 WNHNN, CDR2 SYGVQD (reference sequence). The CDR3 is 13 amino acids. The CDR3 nucleotides read TGCGCCAGCAGGGGGGAAGCCCAAGGACGAGCTTTCTTT. This gives the protein CASRGEAQGRAFF.

The V gene is TRBV6-5, the J gene TRBJ2-3; a possible D gene is TRBD2 (6 bases). In germline, CDR1 is MNHEY, CDR2 SVGAGI. The CDR3 has 13 amino acids. V lost 4 bases and J lost 11, with 16 bases in between. CDR3 DNA: TGTGCCAGCAGTTTGGGAGGAGGGATAGGGCAGTATTTT. Encoded protein: CASSLGGGIGQYF.

This clone was detected a few times. In DNA, the CDR3 is TGTGCCAGCAGTTCCTCCCTGTGGGGAACAGGTGATGGCTACACCTTC. Translated: CASSSSLWGTGDGYTF. V is TRBV28 and J is TRBJ1-2; maybe TRBD1 (5 bases). The CDR3 loop spans 16 amino acids. The germline V gene encodes CDR1 MDHEN and CDR2 SYDVKM. Trimming left V 4 bases short and J 6 bases short, with 21 bases between.